The sequence of this TCR beta chain was determined in a study of CD8+ T cells in alopecia areata. The overall study: Administration of oral tofacitinib to treated patients was at 5 to 10 mg twice daily. Tofacitinib exposure lasted 6 to 18 months, followed by 6 months off drug.

cDNA serving as the sequencing template came from extracted, reverse transcribed RNA. This table comes from immunoSEQ multiplex PCR, and its TCRdb copy is limited to in-frame clones, with some not included. The table records about 150,000 clones, around three fifths of them present only once. As regards this clone: Antigen unknown.

CDR1 GTSNPN and CDR2 SVGIG come from the germline V gene (reference sequence). Germline trimming cut 3 bases from V and 2 bases from J; bases unmatched to any gene: 2. The CDR3 has 13 residues. From alopecia areata patients, lesional scalp punch biopsies and peripheral blood were collected. The study, taken as a whole, reports: Possibly as an HLA-related effect, TCR sharing across patients appeared less clear than in mice.

The TCR originated in a human donor with alopecia areata. The chain recombines TRBV30 with TRBJ2-5; 8 positions match TRBD2. The source was CD4+ T cells sorted from blood, collected at week 0. The CDR3 coding sequence is TGTGCCTGGAGAGTAGCGGGGCAAGAGACCCAGTACTTC. It encodes CAWRVAGQETQYF.